This TCR beta chain was sequenced for a study of T cell repertoires in cytomegalovirus infection. Turning to the study itself: Public TCR beta signatures provided an indication of both CMV infection and a matching HLA type. Notes on the study in general: HLA-C-restricted, CMV-specific TCR beta clonotypes were dominant ex vivo.

With regard to this clonotype: Its target is unknown.

TCRdb passed the reads through MiXCR, listing each CDR3 protein once. Seen here are hundreds of thousands of distinct CDR3 sequences, about two fifths observed once, and the top ten hold 35% to 50%. This material consisted of cultured PBMCs, taken from culture after CMV antigen stimulation. This clonotype was sampled from a human donor in good health (CMV status not recorded). Some clones in this sample may be carry-over from other donors' samples.

The CDR3 loop reads CASSQDWVSARVGTNEKLFF. The CDR3 nucleotides read TGTGCCAGCAGCCAAGATTGGGTGTCAGCACGGGTCGGAACTAATGAAAAACTGTTTTTT. This chain uses TRBV4-2 with TRBJ1-4; D gene uncertain. The V end was cut by 0 bases, the J end by 1 base, with 21 bases between. This CDR3 is built from 20 residues. Germline CDR1 LGHNA, CDR2 YNFKEQ.